This is a list of T cell receptor beta chains from one sample in a study of blood T cell repertoires in COVID-19. Produced via immunoSEQ multiplex PCR; TCRdb's table is partial and in-frame only. The repertoire has roughly 70,000 clones, 80% to 95% of them found once; the top ten carry 6% to 7.5%. The specimen sequenced was peripheral blood. The source of these receptors is a human donor in a cohort sampled during active COVID-19. CDR3s include the opening cysteine and the closing phenylalanine or tryptophan. A D gene is named only where the DNA matches it firmly. Part of the rows lack a size; the others show once, few, many or a class for expanded clones.

V	J	D	size	DNA	CDR3
TRBV5-6	TRBJ2-1	TRBD1	-	TGTGCCAGCAGCCTTGGACAGGGGACCCTTTCCTACAATGAGCAGTTCTTC	CASSLGQGTLSYNEQFF
TRBV5-1	TRBJ2-4	TRBD1	-	TGCGCCAGCAGCTTGGAGCAGGGGGCGATTCAGTACTTC	CASSLEQGAIQYF
TRBV12-3/TRBV12-4	TRBJ1-2	-	once	TGTGCCAGCAGTTTAAGGAGTGAGGGCTACACCTTC	CASSLRSEGYTF
TRBV5-6	TRBJ1-2	-	-	TGTGCCAGCGGACCAGGGGCGTTAGTTAACTATGGCTACACCTTC	CASGPGALVNYGYTF
TRBV5-1	TRBJ2-5	TRBD2	-	TGCGCCAGCAGTGGACTAGAAAAAGAGACCCAGTACTTC	CASSGLEKETQYF
TRBV30	TRBJ1-5	-	-	TGTGCCTGGAGTGGTAGGTCTGGAGATAGCAATCAGCCCCAGCATTTT	CAWSGRSGDSNQPQHF
TRBV5-1	TRBJ1-6	TRBD1	-	TGCGCCAGCAGCTTGTCCCACAGGGGCGACAGCTCCTATAATTCACCCCTCCACTTT	CASSLSHRGDSSYNSPLHF
TRBV14	TRBJ2-7	-	-	TGTGCCAGCGAGGACTTCAACGAGCAACGACTACGACCGGGGTGGGACTCCTACGAGCAGTACTTC	CASEDFNEQRLRPGWDSYEQYF
TRBV5-1	TRBJ1-4	TRBD1	-	TGCGCCAGCAGCCTGGGACAGACCTCTAATGAAAAACTGTTTTTT	CASSLGQTSNEKLFF
TRBV6-5	TRBJ1-4	-	-	TGTGCCAGCACCAAGGGAGGATCTAATGAAAAACTGTTTTTT	CASTKGGSNEKLFF
TRBV5-1	TRBJ1-4	TRBD1	-	TGCGCCAGCAGAGAGACAGGGGGCAAAGCTAATGAAAAACTGTTTTTT	CASRETGGKANEKLFF
TRBV7-8	TRBJ2-2	TRBD2	once	TGTGCCAGCAGCCAAGCACTTATTGGACTAGTCAACACCGGGGAGCTGTTTTTT	CASSQALIGLVNTGELFF
TRBV5-1	TRBJ2-2	-	-	TGCGCCTCCAAAGGGGGGGTTACTCGAAACACCGGGGAGCTGTTTTTT	CASKGGVTRNTGELFF
TRBV4-1	TRBJ2-2	-	-	TGCGCCAGCAGCCAGCACGGGAACACCGGGGAGCTGTTTTTT	CASSQHGNTGELFF
TRBV5-4	TRBJ2-2	TRBD1	-	TGTGCCAGCAGCTTAGGGACAGGGAAGGCCGGGGAGCTGTTTTTT	CASSLGTGKAGELFF
TRBV28	TRBJ2-7	TRBD1	-	TGTGCCAGCCGAATGGTCGGGACAGGGGGCGGCGAGCAGTACTTC	CASRMVGTGGGEQYF
TRBV5-4	TRBJ2-5	TRBD2	-	TGTGCCAGCACCCTTAGCGGGGGGGCGGGAGAGACCCAGTACTTC	CASTLSGGAGETQYF
TRBV6-6	TRBJ2-3	-	-	TGTGCCAGCATTTCAGGTACAGATACGCAGTATTTT	CASISGTDTQYF
TRBV5-1	TRBJ2-7	-	-	TGCGCCAGCAGCTTGGTTGGGGGCGCAAACTACGAGCAGTACTTC	CASSLVGGANYEQYF
TRBV11-1	TRBJ2-3	TRBD1	-	TGTGCCAGCAGCTTAAGAACAGGGGGCGGGGATACGCAGTATTTT	CASSLRTGGGDTQYF
TRBV7-2	TRBJ2-5	-	-	TGTGCCAGCAGCTTAGTGAGGGAGACCCAGTACTTC	CASSLVRETQYF
TRBV7-6	TRBJ2-7	TRBD2	-	TGTGCCAGCAGCGACTCTCTAGCGGGGGCCTACGAGCAGTACTTC	CASSDSLAGAYEQYF
TRBV7-7	TRBJ2-5	TRBD2	once	TGTGCCAGCAGCGATGGACTAGCGGGGTTGAGAGAGACCCAGTACTTC	CASSDGLAGLRETQYF
TRBV19	TRBJ1-6	-	-	TGTGCCAGTAGTACCCGGGGGACCACCCGAGGGAGCTCCTATAATTCACCCCTCCACTTT	CASSTRGTTRGSSYNSPLHF
TRBV2	TRBJ1-1	-	-	TGTGCCAGCAGTCGGGGGGAGGGTACTGAAGCTTTCTTT	CASSRGEGTEAFF
TRBV9	TRBJ2-7	-	-	TGTGCCAGCAGCGTAGTAGCCAGTGGGGCCTCCTACGAGCAGTACTTC	CASSVVASGASYEQYF
TRBV19	TRBJ2-2	TRBD2	-	TGTGCCAGTAGTATGAGGGGGCTAGCGGGGGGGCCGGGGACCGGGGAGCTGTTTTTT	CASSMRGLAGGPGTGELFF
TRBV5-6	TRBJ2-4	TRBD1	-	TGTGCCAGCAGCTTGTTGACAGGGGACAAAAACATTCAGTACTTC	CASSLLTGDKNIQYF
TRBV11-2	TRBJ2-1	-	-	TGTGCCAGCAGCTTAGTCCGGAGAACCTCCTACAATGAGCAGTTCTTC	CASSLVRRTSYNEQFF
TRBV3-1/TRBV3-2	TRBJ1-2	-	-	TGTGCCAGCAGCCGCTCAGGGGATGGTGGCTACACCTTC	CASSRSGDGGYTF
TRBV11-2	TRBJ2-7	TRBD1	-	TGTGCCAGCAGGGGAGCAGGGGGCTCCTACGAGCAGTACTTC	CASRGAGGSYEQYF
TRBV20-1	TRBJ2-7	TRBD1	-	TGCAGTGCTAGTTTCCCGGCAGGGGGCAAGCAGTACTTC	CSASFPAGGKQYF
TRBV5-1	TRBJ1-6	TRBD1	-	TGCGCCAGCAGCTCCACCGGGACAGGGAATTCACCCCTCCACTTT	CASSSTGTGNSPLHF
TRBV2	TRBJ2-1	TRBD2	-	TGTGCCAGCAGTCCGGAAGGTCGGGGGGTTAGTGAGCAGTTCTTC	CASSPEGRGVSEQFF
TRBV7-9	TRBJ1-4	-	-	TGTGCCAGCAGCTTAGCCTCTGTCAGGGTTGAAAAACTGTTTTTT	CASSLASVRVEKLFF
TRBV6-6	TRBJ1-1	TRBD1	once	TGTGCCAGCAGTATGGGACAGTTAAACACTGAAGCTTTCTTT	CASSMGQLNTEAFF
TRBV18	TRBJ2-1	TRBD1	-	TGTGCCAGCTCACCGGGACAGAACAATGAGCAGTTCTTC	CASSPGQNNEQFF
TRBV7-2	TRBJ2-1	TRBD2	-	TGTGCCAGCAGCTTAGTCGGGACTAGATATAATGAGCAGTTCTTC	CASSLVGTRYNEQFF
TRBV9	TRBJ2-2	-	-	TGTGCCAGCAGCCCCCGCCCGTCCGGGGTCACCGGGGAGCTGTTTTTT	CASSPRPSGVTGELFF
TRBV12-5	TRBJ1-1	TRBD1	-	TGTGCTAGTGGTTTGGTACAGGGGGGGCGCATGAACACTGAAGCTTTCTTT	CASGLVQGGRMNTEAFF
TRBV19	TRBJ1-1	TRBD1	-	TGTGCCAGTAGACAGACAGGGTACACTGAAGCTTTCTTT	CASRQTGYTEAFF
TRBV6-5	TRBJ2-5	-	-	TGTGCCAGCAGTTACGGTGGTGGGCGAGAGACCCAGTACTTC	CASSYGGGRETQYF
TRBV3-1/TRBV3-2	TRBJ1-2	TRBD1	-	TGTGCCAGCAGCCAAGTAAGGGGGCAGGGTGGCTACACCTTC	CASSQVRGQGGYTF
TRBV5-1	TRBJ2-3	TRBD2	once	TGCGCCAGCAGCTTGGAGGAGCGGGGTAGCACAGATACGCAGTATTTT	CASSLEERGSTDTQYF
TRBV9	TRBJ2-1	TRBD2	-	TGTGCCAGCAGCGCCGACCTAGCGGGGGGGTACAATGAGCAGTTCTTC	CASSADLAGGYNEQFF
TRBV29-1	TRBJ2-1	-	-	TGCAGCGTTGGGGGGGGCCCACAGCAGTTCTTC	CSVGGGPQQFF
TRBV9	TRBJ1-2	-	-	TGTGCCAGCAGCCATTCTCGACAGTACAATAACTATGGCTACACCTTC	CASSHSRQYNNYGYTF
TRBV7-2	TRBJ1-1	-	once	TGTGCCAGCAGCTTAGAGGGGCTGGACACTGAAGCTTTCTTT	CASSLEGLDTEAFF
TRBV2	TRBJ1-1	TRBD1	-	TGTGCCAGCAGCCTCCGGGACAGGTCACCCGAAGCTTTCTTT	CASSLRDRSPEAFF